These T cell receptor beta chains were read from a single sample in a study of spatial heterogeneity in lung cancer. One entry per CDR3 protein results from TCRdb running MiXCR on the 5' RACE reads. The table has roughly 79,000 distinct CDR3 sequences, 8% seen once. The sample in question was PBMCs, obtained at surgery. These receptors were obtained from a male donor with early-stage non-small cell lung cancer. CDR3s include the opening cysteine and the closing phenylalanine or tryptophan. D genes are given only for firm matches. For some rows the clone size is stated as once, few or many, or as a class when expanded; others skip it.

size: few
D: TRBD2
J: TRBJ2-3
V: TRBV12-3/TRBV12-4
CDR3: CASTAGGRDTQYF
DNA: TGTGCCAGCACAGCCGGGGGGAGGGATACGCAGTATTTT

size: .
D: TRBD2
J: TRBJ2-2
V: TRBV27
CDR3: CASSFQLAGVGELFF
DNA: TGTGCCAGCAGTTTTCAACTAGCGGGAGTGGGGGAGCTGTTTTTT

size: .
D: .
J: TRBJ1-6
V: TRBV9
CDR3: CASSVHRTAGYSPLHF
DNA: TGTGCCAGCAGCGTACATCGGACGGCGGGGTATTCACCCCTCCACTTT

size: .
D: TRBD2
J: TRBJ2-7
V: TRBV20-1
CDR3: CSAIPGLAGTYEQYF
DNA: TGCAGTGCCATACCGGGACTAGCGGGTACCTACGAGCAGTACTTC

size: .
D: .
J: TRBJ2-3
V: TRBV14
CDR3: CASSQEKDTQYF
DNA: TGTGCCAGCAGCCAAGAGAAAGATACGCAGTATTTT

size: .
D: .
J: TRBJ1-2
V: TRBV4-2
CDR3: CASSQDMAGKNYGYTF
DNA: TGTGCCAGCAGCCAAGATATGGCAGGGAAGAACTATGGCTACACCTTC

size: .
D: TRBD1
J: TRBJ2-7
V: TRBV6-1
CDR3: CASSARGQSYEQYF
DNA: TGTGCCAGCAGTGCCCGGGGACAGTCCTACGAGCAGTACTTC

size: many
D: TRBD1
J: TRBJ2-1
V: TRBV7-9
CDR3: CASTPRGQQNNEQFF
DNA: TGTGCCAGCACACCTAGGGGACAGCAAAACAATGAGCAGTTCTTC

size: .
D: .
J: TRBJ2-5
V: TRBV5-4
CDR3: CASSLGDPIETQYF
DNA: TGTGCCAGCAGCTTGGGGGACCCAATAGAGACCCAGTACTTC

size: .
D: .
J: TRBJ2-3
V: TRBV18
CDR3: CASSPIGTDTQYF
DNA: TGTGCCAGCTCACCAATAGGAACAGATACGCAGTATTTT

size: few
D: TRBD1
J: TRBJ1-4
V: TRBV2
CDR3: CASTLGTGVEKLFF
DNA: TGTGCCAGCACCCTCGGGACAGGGGTTGAAAAACTGTTTTTT

size: many
D: .
J: TRBJ2-3
V: TRBV7-9
CDR3: CASRRAQWSTDTQYF
DNA: TGTGCCAGCAGAAGAGCCCAATGGTCCACAGATACGCAGTATTTT

size: .
D: .
J: TRBJ2-6
V: TRBV5-6
CDR3: CASSSPGTSGANVLTF
DNA: TGTGCCAGCAGCTCCCCGGGGACATCCGGGGCCAACGTCCTGACTTTC

size: many
D: .
J: TRBJ2-7
V: TRBV7-9
CDR3: CASSSSLTGSYEQYF
DNA: TGTGCCAGCAGCTCGTCCCTCACAGGGAGCTACGAGCAGTACTTC

size: many
D: TRBD1
J: TRBJ2-7
V: TRBV9
CDR3: CASSVGGGFSYEQYF
DNA: TGTGCCAGCAGCGTAGGAGGGGGCTTCTCCTACGAGCAGTACTTC

size: many
D: .
J: TRBJ2-6
V: TRBV29-1
CDR3: CSVEGIGVAGANVLTF
DNA: TGCAGCGTTGAAGGTATCGGGGTAGCTGGGGCCAACGTCCTGACTTTC

size: many
D: TRBD2
J: TRBJ2-3
V: TRBV29-1
CDR3: CSVVRGFSTDTQYF
DNA: TGCAGCGTTGTGCGGGGGTTTAGCACAGATACGCAGTATTTT

size: many
D: .
J: TRBJ2-2
V: TRBV10-3
CDR3: CAISEGSVVTGELFF
DNA: TGTGCCATCAGTGAAGGGTCGGTGGTCACCGGGGAGCTGTTTTTT

size: .
D: TRBD2
J: TRBJ2-3
V: TRBV7-8
CDR3: CASSLDPGTSGIGTDTQYF
DNA: TGTGCCAGCAGCTTAGACCCCGGGACTAGCGGGATCGGCACAGATACGCAGTATTTT

size: many
D: TRBD1
J: TRBJ1-1
V: TRBV27
CDR3: CASSLTGGLIEAFF
DNA: TGTGCCAGCAGTTTAACAGGGGGCCTAATAGAAGCTTTCTTT

size: .
D: TRBD1
J: TRBJ1-2
V: TRBV6-2/TRBV6-3
CDR3: CASSHNDRAYGYTF
DNA: TGTGCCAGCAGTCACAATGACAGGGCCTATGGCTACACCTTC

size: .
D: TRBD2
J: TRBJ2-1
V: TRBV7-8
CDR3: CASSWGNLEPGLFSSGEQFF
DNA: TGTGCCAGCAGCTGGGGGAACTTAGAACCGGGACTATTTAGTTCCGGTGAGCAGTTCTTC

size: many
D: .
J: TRBJ2-3
V: TRBV4-3
CDR3: CASSQAGWGTDTQYF
DNA: TGCGCCAGCAGCCAAGCCGGGTGGGGCACAGATACGCAGTATTTT

size: few
D: .
J: TRBJ2-1
V: TRBV7-3
CDR3: CASSLFIRFGLVF
DNA: TGTGCCAGCAGCTTATTTATCCGTTTTGGTCTCGTTTTC

size: many
D: .
J: TRBJ2-5
V: TRBV5-1
CDR3: CASSFALPGGAETQYF
DNA: TGCGCCAGCAGCTTTGCCCTCCCTGGGGGGGCAGAGACCCAGTACTTC

size: many
D: .
J: TRBJ1-1
V: TRBV7-9
CDR3: CASSLRTAEAFF
DNA: TGTGCCAGCAGCTTACGGACAGCTGAAGCTTTCTTT

size: few
D: TRBD1
J: TRBJ1-1
V: TRBV11-2
CDR3: CASSYGTVEAFF
DNA: TGTGCCAGCAGCTACGGGACAGTTGAAGCTTTCTTT

size: many
D: .
J: TRBJ2-2
V: TRBV6-4
CDR3: CASSDGGRVTGELFF
DNA: TGTGCCAGCAGTGACGGTGGCAGAGTCACCGGGGAGCTGTTTTTT

size: .
D: .
J: TRBJ2-7
V: TRBV28
CDR3: CASSFAGAYEQYF
DNA: TGTGCCAGCAGTTTCGCCGGAGCCTACGAGCAGTACTTC

size: many
D: TRBD1
J: TRBJ1-4
V: TRBV25-1
CDR3: CASSLQGEEKLFF
DNA: TGTGCCAGCAGTCTCCAGGGGGAGGAAAAACTGTTTTTT

size: many
D: .
J: TRBJ2-5
V: TRBV7-6
CDR3: CASSPRRGWETQYF
DNA: TGTGCCAGCAGCCCCCGCAGGGGTTGGGAGACCCAGTACTTC

size: .
D: .
J: TRBJ2-1
V: TRBV2
CDR3: CASSVSRGLYNEQFF
DNA: TGTGCCAGCAGTGTGAGCAGGGGCCTATACAATGAGCAGTTCTTC

size: few
D: TRBD1
J: TRBJ2-7
V: TRBV7-2
CDR3: CASSPNRGQAGFSYEQYF
DNA: TGTGCCAGCAGCCCGAACCGAGGACAGGCCGGGTTCTCCTACGAGCAGTACTTC

size: many
D: TRBD2
J: TRBJ2-7
V: TRBV6-5
CDR3: CASSPGLGYEQYF
DNA: TGTGCCAGCAGTCCTGGACTAGGCTACGAGCAGTACTTC

size: few
D: .
J: TRBJ1-3
V: TRBV20-1
CDR3: CSASSGSGNTIYF
DNA: TGCAGTGCTAGCTCGGGATCTGGAAACACCATATATTTT

size: .
D: TRBD2
J: TRBJ2-5
V: TRBV12-3/TRBV12-4
CDR3: CASSSLTSPQETQYF
DNA: TGTGCCAGCAGTTCCTTGACTAGCCCACAAGAGACCCAGTACTTC

size: many
D: .
J: TRBJ1-1
V: TRBV4-1
CDR3: CASSQVGQFISRTEAFF
DNA: TGCGCCAGCAGCCAAGTAGGACAGTTCATTAGCCGCACTGAAGCTTTCTTT

size: many
D: .
J: TRBJ2-7
V: TRBV9
CDR3: CASSVGAGSHEQYF
DNA: TGTGCCAGCAGCGTGGGCGCGGGTTCCCACGAGCAGTACTTC

size: few
D: .
J: TRBJ2-2
V: TRBV28
CDR3: CASSPSGAKDTGELFF
DNA: TGTGCCAGCAGCCCAAGCGGAGCGAAGGACACCGGGGAGCTGTTTTTT

size: many
D: .
J: TRBJ1-3
V: TRBV9
CDR3: CASSPRERVRGNTIYF
DNA: TGTGCCAGCAGCCCGAGAGAGAGGGTGCGAGGAAACACCATATATTTT

size: many
D: .
J: TRBJ2-7
V: TRBV5-1
CDR3: CASSKRTDSYEQYF
DNA: TGCGCCAGCAGCAAACGGACGGATTCCTACGAGCAGTACTTC

size: few
D: .
J: TRBJ1-1
V: TRBV6-5
CDR3: CASSSKGGGNTEAFF
DNA: TGTGCCAGCAGTTCTAAGGGGGGCGGGAACACTGAAGCTTTCTTT

size: many
D: .
J: TRBJ1-5
V: TRBV27
CDR3: CASTPLGLSNQPQHF
DNA: TGTGCCAGCACCCCGTTAGGCTTGAGCAATCAGCCCCAGCATTTT

size: many
D: .
J: TRBJ1-4
V: TRBV10-3
CDR3: CAISAGEKLFF
DNA: TGTGCCATCAGTGCTGGCGAAAAACTGTTTTTT

size: few
D: TRBD1
J: TRBJ2-7
V: TRBV5-1
CDR3: CASSTGQGASYEQYF
DNA: TGCGCCAGCAGCACGGGACAGGGGGCTTCCTACGAGCAGTACTTC

size: many
D: TRBD1
J: TRBJ2-7
V: TRBV11-1
CDR3: CASSPGQGPTREQYF
DNA: TGTGCCAGCAGCCCCGGACAGGGCCCTACACGCGAGCAGTACTTC

size: few
D: TRBD2
J: TRBJ2-1
V: TRBV3-1
CDR3: CASSQVSGSGSPFNEQFF
DNA: TGTGCCAGCAGCCAAGTGTCTGGTAGCGGGAGTCCTTTCAATGAGCAGTTCTTC

size: many
D: .
J: TRBJ2-7
V: TRBV9
CDR3: CASSVEDWSYEQYF
DNA: TGTGCCAGCAGCGTAGAGGACTGGTCCTACGAGCAGTACTTC

size: .
D: .
J: TRBJ2-7
V: TRBV20-1
CDR3: CSARVRGGGEQYF
DNA: TGCAGTGCTAGAGTAAGGGGCGGAGGGGAGCAGTACTTC

size: .
D: .
J: TRBJ1-1
V: TRBV6-6
CDR3: CASTPKGNTEAFF
DNA: TGTGCCAGCACCCCGAAGGGAAACACTGAAGCTTTCTTT

size: few
D: .
J: TRBJ2-7
V: TRBV6-6
CDR3: CAIPGSSYEQYF
DNA: TGTGCCATTCCAGGAAGTTCCTACGAGCAGTACTTC

size: .
D: .
J: TRBJ2-7
V: TRBV5-1
CDR3: CASSNTRYEQYF
DNA: TGCGCCAGCAGCAACACGAGGTACGAGCAGTACTTC

size: many
D: TRBD2
J: TRBJ2-7
V: TRBV29-1
CDR3: CSVGAGVSEQYF
DNA: TGCAGCGTTGGTGCGGGAGTAAGCGAGCAGTACTTC

size: few
D: .
J: TRBJ1-2
V: TRBV19
CDR3: CASSIGPSTRFPYGYTF
DNA: TGTGCCAGTAGTATAGGGCCCTCAACCAGGTTTCCCTATGGCTACACCTTC

size: many
D: TRBD2
J: TRBJ2-7
V: TRBV20-1
CDR3: CSASLAGQYEQYF
DNA: TGCAGTGCTAGTCTAGCGGGCCAGTACGAGCAGTACTTC

size: many
D: .
J: TRBJ2-1
V: TRBV7-6
CDR3: CASSLAVYNEQFF
DNA: TGTGCCAGCAGCTTAGCGGTCTACAATGAGCAGTTCTTC

size: few
D: .
J: TRBJ2-1
V: TRBV2
CDR3: CASRGPTGGLSSYNEQFF
DNA: TGTGCCAGCAGAGGACCTACTGGCGGATTGAGCTCCTACAATGAGCAGTTCTTC

size: many
D: TRBD2
J: TRBJ2-1
V: TRBV6-1
CDR3: CASRSPGLAGINEQFF
DNA: TGTGCCAGCAGGAGCCCGGGACTAGCGGGAATAAATGAGCAGTTCTTC

size: many
D: .
J: TRBJ2-7
V: TRBV7-3
CDR3: CASSLLPGTEQYF
DNA: TGTGCCAGCAGCTTACTACCTGGCACCGAGCAGTACTTC